This T cell receptor beta chain was profiled in a study of shared clonotypes between healthy human individuals. Whole-study findings and limits: Sampling covered nothing but blood. Tissue TCR repertoires likely differ from those found in blood.

The V segment lost 1 base and the J segment 0 bases; nucleotides outside the gene matches: 9. From germline, CDR1 is SGHAT and CDR2 FQNNGV. There are 18 residues in the CDR3. Per the original methods: As immunoSEQ supplied junction-only sequences (without quality scores), filtering differed. Method: immunoSEQ multiplex PCR; TCRdb's copy keeps in-frame clones and lacks some. V and J calls and clone size are those listed in that table; D and trimming were worked out from the DNA. The table lists 520,000 or so clones, 79% of them singletons. A remark on this clone: Its cognate antigen is unknown.

The specimen sequenced was PBMCs. This TCR was sampled from a woman aged 40 to 50 in good health. Some clones in this sample may be carry-over from other donors' samples. The rearrangement joins TRBV11-2 to TRBJ2-1; 7 bases fit TRBD2. The CDR3 here is CASSLGPGRTLSYNEQFF. CDR3 coding DNA: TGTGCCAGCAGCTTAGGTCCCGGGAGGACTCTCTCCTACAATGAGCAGTTCTTC.